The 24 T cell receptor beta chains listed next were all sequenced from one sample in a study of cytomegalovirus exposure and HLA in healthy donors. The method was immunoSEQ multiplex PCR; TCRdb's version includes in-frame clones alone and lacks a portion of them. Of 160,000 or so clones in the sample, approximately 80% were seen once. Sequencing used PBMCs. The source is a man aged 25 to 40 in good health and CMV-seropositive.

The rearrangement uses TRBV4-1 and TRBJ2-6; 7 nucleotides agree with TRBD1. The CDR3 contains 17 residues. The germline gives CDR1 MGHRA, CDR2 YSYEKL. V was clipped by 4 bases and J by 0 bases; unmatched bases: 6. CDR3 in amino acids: CASSRDRSFSGANVLTF. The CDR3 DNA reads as TGCGCCAGCAGCCGGGACAGATCATTCTCTGGGGCCAACGTCCTGACTTTC.

Here the CDR3 DNA reads TGCGCCAGCGGGGGGACTTCAACAGCCAAAAACATTCAGTACTTC. Translated, it gives CASGGTSTAKNIQYF. This chain connects TRBV4-3 to TRBJ2-4, with D possibly matching TRBD2 (6 bases). This CDR3 contains 15 residues. The V end was cut by 8 bases, the J end by 0 bases, with 14 bases between. Germline loops: CDR1 LGHNA, CDR2 YSLEER.

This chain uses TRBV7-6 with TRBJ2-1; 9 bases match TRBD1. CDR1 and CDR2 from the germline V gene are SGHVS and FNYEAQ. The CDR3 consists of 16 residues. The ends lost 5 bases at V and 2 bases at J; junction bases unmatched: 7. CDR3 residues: CASSPTTGGAYNEQFF. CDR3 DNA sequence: TGTGCCAGCAGCCCTACTACAGGGGGCGCCTACAATGAGCAGTTCTTC.

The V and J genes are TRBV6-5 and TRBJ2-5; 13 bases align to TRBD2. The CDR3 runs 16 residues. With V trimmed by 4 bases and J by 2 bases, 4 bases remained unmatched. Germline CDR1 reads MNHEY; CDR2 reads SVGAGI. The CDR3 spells CASSSGTSGVQETQYF. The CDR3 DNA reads TGTGCCAGCAGTTCGGGGACTAGCGGGGTACAAGAGACCCAGTACTTC.

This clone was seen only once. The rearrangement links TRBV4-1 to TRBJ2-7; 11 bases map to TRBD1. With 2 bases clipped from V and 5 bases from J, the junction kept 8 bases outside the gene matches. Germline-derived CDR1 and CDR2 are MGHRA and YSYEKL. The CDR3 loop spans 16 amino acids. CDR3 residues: CASSQTADRGLNEQYF. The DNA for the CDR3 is TGCGCCAGCAGCCAAACCGCGGACAGGGGGCTGAACGAGCAGTACTTC.

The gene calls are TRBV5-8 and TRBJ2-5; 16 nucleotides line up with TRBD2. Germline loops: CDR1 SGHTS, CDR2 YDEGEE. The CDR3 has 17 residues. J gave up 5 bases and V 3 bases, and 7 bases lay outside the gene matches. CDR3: CASSSGTSGGAVETQYF. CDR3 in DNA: TGTGCCAGCAGCTCAGGGACTAGCGGGGGGGCCGTGGAGACCCAGTACTTC.

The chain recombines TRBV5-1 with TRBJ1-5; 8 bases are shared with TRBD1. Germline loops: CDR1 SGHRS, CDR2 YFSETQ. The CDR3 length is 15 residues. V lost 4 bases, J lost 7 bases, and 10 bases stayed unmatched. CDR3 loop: CASSRTSGGEQPQHF. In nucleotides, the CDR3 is TGCGCCAGCAGCAGAACCTCAGGGGGCGAACAGCCCCAGCATTTT.

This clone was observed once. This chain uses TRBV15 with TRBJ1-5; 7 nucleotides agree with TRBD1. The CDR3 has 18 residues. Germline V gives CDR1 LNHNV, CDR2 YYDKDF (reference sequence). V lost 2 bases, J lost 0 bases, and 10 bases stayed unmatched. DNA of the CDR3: TGTGCCACCAGCAGATTCTACGCCGGGACAGATAGCAATCAGCCCCAGCATTTT. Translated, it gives CATSRFYAGTDSNQPQHF.

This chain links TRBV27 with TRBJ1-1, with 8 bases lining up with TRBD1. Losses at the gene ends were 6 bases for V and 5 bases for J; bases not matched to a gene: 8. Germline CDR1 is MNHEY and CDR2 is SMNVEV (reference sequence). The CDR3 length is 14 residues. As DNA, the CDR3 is TGTGCCAGCAGCACATACAGGGGGGGGACTGAAGCTTTCTTT. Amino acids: CASSTYRGGTEAFF.

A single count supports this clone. The CDR3 DNA is TGTGCCAGCAGCTTAGTTAGGTCGGGGGGAGTTACTGAAGCTTTCTTT. Encoded protein: CASSLVRSGGVTEAFF. V usage is TRBV7-2 and J usage is TRBJ1-1, with D maybe TRBD1 (5 bases). The ends were cut back, 1 base at V and 5 bases at J, with 17 bases in the middle. The CDR3 is made up of 16 amino acids. Germline V gives CDR1 SGHTA, CDR2 FQGNSA.

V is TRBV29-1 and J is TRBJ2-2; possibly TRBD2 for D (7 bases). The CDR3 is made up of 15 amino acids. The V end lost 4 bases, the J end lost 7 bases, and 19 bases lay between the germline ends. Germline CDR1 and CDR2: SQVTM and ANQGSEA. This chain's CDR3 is CSVAGRGGEVGELFF. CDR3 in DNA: TGCAGCGTTGCGGGAAGGGGGGGTGAAGTCGGGGAGCTGTTTTTT.

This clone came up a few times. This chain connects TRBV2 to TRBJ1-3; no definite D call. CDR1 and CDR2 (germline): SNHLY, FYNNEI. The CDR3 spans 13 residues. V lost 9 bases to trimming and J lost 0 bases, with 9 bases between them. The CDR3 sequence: CASTESSGNTIYF. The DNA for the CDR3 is TGTGCCAGTACAGAGAGCTCTGGAAACACCATATATTTT.

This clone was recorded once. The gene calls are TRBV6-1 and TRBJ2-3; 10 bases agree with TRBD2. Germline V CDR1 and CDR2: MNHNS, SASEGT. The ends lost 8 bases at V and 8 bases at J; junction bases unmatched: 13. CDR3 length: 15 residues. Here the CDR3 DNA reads TGTGCCAGCCGAAGAGCGGGGGGGCAGTTCGTTACGCAGTATTTT. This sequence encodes CASRRAGGQFVTQYF.

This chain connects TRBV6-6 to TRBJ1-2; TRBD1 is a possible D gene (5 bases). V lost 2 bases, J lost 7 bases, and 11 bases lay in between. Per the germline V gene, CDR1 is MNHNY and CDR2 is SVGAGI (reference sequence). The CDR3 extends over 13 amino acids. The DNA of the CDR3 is TGTGCCAGCAGTTACAGGTGGGACTCTGGCTACACCTTC. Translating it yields CASSYRWDSGYTF.

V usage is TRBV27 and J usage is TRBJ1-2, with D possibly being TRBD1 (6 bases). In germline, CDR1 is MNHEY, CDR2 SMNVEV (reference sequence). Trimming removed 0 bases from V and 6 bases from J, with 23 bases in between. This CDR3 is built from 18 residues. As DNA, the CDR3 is TGTGCCAGCAGTTTATCCCCACAGGGATGGGAAGGATTTGATGGCTACACCTTC. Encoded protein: CASSLSPQGWEGFDGYTF.

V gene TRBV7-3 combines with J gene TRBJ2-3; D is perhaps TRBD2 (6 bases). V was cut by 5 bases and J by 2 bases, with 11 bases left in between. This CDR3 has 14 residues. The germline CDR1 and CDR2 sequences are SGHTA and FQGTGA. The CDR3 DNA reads TGTGCCAGCAGCCCTGCGGGGCTCACAGATACGCAGTATTTT. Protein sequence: CASSPAGLTDTQYF.

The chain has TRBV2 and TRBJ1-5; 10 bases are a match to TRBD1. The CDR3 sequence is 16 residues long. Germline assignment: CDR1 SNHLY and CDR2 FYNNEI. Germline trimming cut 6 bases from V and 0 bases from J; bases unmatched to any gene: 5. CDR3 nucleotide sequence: TGTGCCAGCAGGACAGGGGGCGGGAATAGCAATCAGCCCCAGCATTTT. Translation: CASRTGGGNSNQPQHF.

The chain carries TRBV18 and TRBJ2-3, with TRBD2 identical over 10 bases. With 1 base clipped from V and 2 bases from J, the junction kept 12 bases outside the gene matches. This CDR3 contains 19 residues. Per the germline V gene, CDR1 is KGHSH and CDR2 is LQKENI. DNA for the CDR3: TGTGCCAGCTCACCACGGACCGGACTAGCGGCTCTTTTCACAGATACGCAGTATTTT. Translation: CASSPRTGLAALFTDTQYF. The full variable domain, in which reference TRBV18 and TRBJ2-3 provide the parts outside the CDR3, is NAGVMQNPRHLVRRRGQEARLRCSPMKGHSHVYWYRQLPEEGLKFMVYLQKENIIDESGMPKERFSAEFPKEGPSILRIQQVVRGDSAAYFCASSPRTGLAALFTDTQYFGPGTRLTVL.

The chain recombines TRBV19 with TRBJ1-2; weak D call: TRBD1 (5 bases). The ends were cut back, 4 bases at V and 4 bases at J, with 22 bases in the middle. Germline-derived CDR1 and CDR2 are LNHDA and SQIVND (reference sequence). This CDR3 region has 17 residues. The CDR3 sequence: CASSTKRTGRYLYGYTF. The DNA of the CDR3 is TGTGCCAGTAGTACCAAAAGAACAGGTAGATACCTCTATGGCTACACCTTC.

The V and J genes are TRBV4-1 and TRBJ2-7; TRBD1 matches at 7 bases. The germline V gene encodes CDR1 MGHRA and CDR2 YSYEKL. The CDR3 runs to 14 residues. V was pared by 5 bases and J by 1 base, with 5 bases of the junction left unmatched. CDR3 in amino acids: CASSSRQGSYEQYF. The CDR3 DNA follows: TGCGCCAGCAGCTCCCGACAGGGTTCCTACGAGCAGTACTTC.

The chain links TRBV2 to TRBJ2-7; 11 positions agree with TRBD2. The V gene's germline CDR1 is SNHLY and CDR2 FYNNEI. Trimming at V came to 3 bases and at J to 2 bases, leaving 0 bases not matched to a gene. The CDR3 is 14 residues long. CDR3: CASSDSGGAYEQYF. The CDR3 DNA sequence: TGTGCCAGCAGTGATAGCGGGGGGGCCTACGAGCAGTACTTC.

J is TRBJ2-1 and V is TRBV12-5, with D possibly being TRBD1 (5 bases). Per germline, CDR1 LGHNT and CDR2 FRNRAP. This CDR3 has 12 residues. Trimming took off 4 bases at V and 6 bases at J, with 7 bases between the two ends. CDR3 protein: CASGWGPNEQFF. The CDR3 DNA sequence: TGTGCTAGTGGTTGGGGCCCCAATGAGCAGTTCTTC.

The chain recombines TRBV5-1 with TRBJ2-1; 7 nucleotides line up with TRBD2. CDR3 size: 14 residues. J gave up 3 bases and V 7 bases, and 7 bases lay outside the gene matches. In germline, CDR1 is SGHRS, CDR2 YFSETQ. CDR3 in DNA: TGCGCCAGCGGCGCGGGGGATAACTACAATGAGCAGTTCTTC. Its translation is CASGAGDNYNEQFF.

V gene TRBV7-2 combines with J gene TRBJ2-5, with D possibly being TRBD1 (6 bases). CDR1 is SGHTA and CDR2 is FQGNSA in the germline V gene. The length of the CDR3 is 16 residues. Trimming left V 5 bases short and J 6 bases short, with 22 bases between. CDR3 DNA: TGTGCCAGCAGCGGGCGAGGCGACAGGTGGAGGAAGACCCAGTACTTC. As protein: CASSGRGDRWRKTQYF.